This TCR beta chain was found in a study of neurological immune-mediated disorders. General observations from the study: Patients with HTLV-1-associated myelopathy had the highest level of TCR clonal expansion, whereas patients with multiple sclerosis had the lowest level, falling beneath the level found in healthy controls.

This clonotype was recorded at least ten times. The antigen remains undetermined. The time point denotes: longitudinal time-point 3. PBMCs stored at -80 C, numbering 2 million, were the origin of the unsorted libraries. The CDR3 length is 15 residues. The germline CDR1 and CDR2 sequences are SGHRS and YFSETQ. V was cut by 0 bases and J by 8 bases, with 16 bases left in between. The making of cDNA relied on 5'RACE with 10-nucleotide random UMIs. Over 160 million TCR-beta sequences from 15-18 subjects were obtained in each sequencing run. TCRdb processed the 5' RACE reads anew with MiXCR; each CDR3 protein has one entry. Of fewer than 110,000 distinct CDR3 sequences detected, 9.5% to 14% appear once; the ten largest clones hold under 4%.

The specimen sequenced was PBMCs. The TCR was taken from a female donor with HTLV-1-associated myelopathy (HAM/TSP). The chain uses TRBV5-1 and TRBJ2-3; possible D gene TRBD2, 6 bases. DNA for the CDR3: TGCGCCAGCAGCTTGGAACCAGGAGGGTTCGGTACGCAGTATTTT. Translated: CASSLEPGGFGTQYF.